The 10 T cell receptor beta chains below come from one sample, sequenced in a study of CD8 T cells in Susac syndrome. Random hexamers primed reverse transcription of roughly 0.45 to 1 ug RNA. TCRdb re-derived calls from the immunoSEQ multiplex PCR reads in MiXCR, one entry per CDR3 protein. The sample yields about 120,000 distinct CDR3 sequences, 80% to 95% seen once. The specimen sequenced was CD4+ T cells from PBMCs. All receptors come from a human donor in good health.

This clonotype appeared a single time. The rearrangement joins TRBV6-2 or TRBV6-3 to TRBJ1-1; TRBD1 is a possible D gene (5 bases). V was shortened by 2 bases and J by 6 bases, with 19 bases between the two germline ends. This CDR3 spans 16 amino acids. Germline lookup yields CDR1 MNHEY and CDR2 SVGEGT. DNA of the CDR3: TGTGCCAGCAGTTACGTCCAGGGAGGGTTAGTGGCTGAAGCTTTCTTT. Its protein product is CASSYVQGGLVAEAFF.

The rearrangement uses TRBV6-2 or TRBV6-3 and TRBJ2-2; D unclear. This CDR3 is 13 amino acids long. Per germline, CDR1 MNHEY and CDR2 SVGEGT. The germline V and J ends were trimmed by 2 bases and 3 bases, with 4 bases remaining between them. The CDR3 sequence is CASSYGDTGELFF. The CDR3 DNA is TGTGCCAGCAGTTACGGTGACACCGGGGAGCTGTTTTTT.

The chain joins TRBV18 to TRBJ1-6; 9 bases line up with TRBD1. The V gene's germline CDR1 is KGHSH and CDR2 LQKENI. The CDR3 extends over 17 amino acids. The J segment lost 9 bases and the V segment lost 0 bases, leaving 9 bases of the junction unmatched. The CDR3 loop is CASSPPTSGQGSSPLHF. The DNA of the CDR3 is TGTGCCAGCTCACCACCTACATCGGGACAGGGTAGTTCACCCCTCCACTTT.

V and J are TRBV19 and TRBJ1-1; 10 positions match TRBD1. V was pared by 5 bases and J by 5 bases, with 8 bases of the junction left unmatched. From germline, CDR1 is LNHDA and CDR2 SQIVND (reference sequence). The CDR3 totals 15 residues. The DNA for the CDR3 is TGTGCCAGTAGTCTCGATGGACAGGGGGGGACTGAAGCTTTCTTT. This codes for CASSLDGQGGTEAFF.

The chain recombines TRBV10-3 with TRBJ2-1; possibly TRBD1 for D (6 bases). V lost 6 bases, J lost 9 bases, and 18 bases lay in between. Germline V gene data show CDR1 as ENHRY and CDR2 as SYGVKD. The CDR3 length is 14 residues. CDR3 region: CAISGTGIGGEQFF. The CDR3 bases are TGTGCCATCAGCGGAACAGGGATCGGCGGTGAGCAGTTCTTC.

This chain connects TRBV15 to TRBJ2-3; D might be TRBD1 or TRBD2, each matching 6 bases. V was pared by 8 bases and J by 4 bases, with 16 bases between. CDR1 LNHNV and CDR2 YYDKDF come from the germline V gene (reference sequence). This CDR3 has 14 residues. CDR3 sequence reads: CATWVGASADTQYF. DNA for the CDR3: TGTGCCACCTGGGTGGGGGCTAGCGCAGATACGCAGTATTTT. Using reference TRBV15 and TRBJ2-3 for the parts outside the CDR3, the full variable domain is DAMVIQNPRYQVTQFGKPVTLSCSQTLNHNVMYWYQQKSSQAPKLLFHYYDKDFNNEADTPDNFQSRRPNTSFCFLDIRSPGLGDTAMYLCATWVGASADTQYFGPGTRLTVL.

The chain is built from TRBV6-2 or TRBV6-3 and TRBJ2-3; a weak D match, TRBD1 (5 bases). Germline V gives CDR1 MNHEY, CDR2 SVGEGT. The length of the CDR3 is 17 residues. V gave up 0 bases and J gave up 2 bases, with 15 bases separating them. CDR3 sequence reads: CASSYSISETDTDTQYF. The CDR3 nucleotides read TGTGCCAGCAGTTACTCAATAAGCGAGACAGACACAGATACGCAGTATTTT.

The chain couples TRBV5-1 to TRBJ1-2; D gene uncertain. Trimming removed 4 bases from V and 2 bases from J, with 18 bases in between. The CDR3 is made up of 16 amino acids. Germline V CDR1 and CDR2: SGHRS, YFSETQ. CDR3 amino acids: CASSEIGRQRNYGYTF. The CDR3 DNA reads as TGCGCCAGCAGCGAAATAGGACGGCAAAGAAACTATGGCTACACCTTC.

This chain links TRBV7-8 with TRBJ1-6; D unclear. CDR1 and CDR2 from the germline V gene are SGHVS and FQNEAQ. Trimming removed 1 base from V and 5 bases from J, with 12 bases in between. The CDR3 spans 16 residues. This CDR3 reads CASSLVYGQNNSPLHF. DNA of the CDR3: TGTGCCAGCAGCTTAGTTTACGGGCAGAATAATTCACCCCTCCACTTT.

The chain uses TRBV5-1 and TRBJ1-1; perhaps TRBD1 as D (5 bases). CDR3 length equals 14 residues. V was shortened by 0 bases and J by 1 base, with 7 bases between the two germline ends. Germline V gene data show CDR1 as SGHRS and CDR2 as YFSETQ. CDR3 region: CASSLEGKNTEAFF. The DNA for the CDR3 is TGCGCCAGCAGCTTGGAGGGGAAGAACACTGAAGCTTTCTTT.